These 17 T cell receptor beta chains share one sample of origin, sequenced in a study of cytomegalovirus exposure and HLA in healthy donors. This PCR relied on a set of 60 Vbeta primers and 13 Jbeta primers. Data came from immunoSEQ multiplex PCR; TCRdb stores just in-frame clones and leaves some out. Of 150,000 to 200,000 clones listed, 60% to 80% were seen once; the top ten hold 4.5% to 5%. The sequenced sample consisted of PBMCs. These receptors were obtained from a man younger than 35 in good health and CMV-seropositive.

V and J are TRBV18 and TRBJ2-3, with no clear D. CDR3 length: 13 amino acids. Trimming took 6 bases from V and 0 from J, leaving 7 bases between them. In germline, CDR1 is KGHSH, CDR2 LQKENI. The chain's CDR3 is CASSVRSTDTQYF. DNA for the CDR3: TGTGCCAGCTCCGTCAGGAGCACAGATACGCAGTATTTT.

V and J are TRBV6-4 and TRBJ2-6, with 8 bases lining up with TRBD1. V trimming: 5 bases; J trimming: 4 bases; junction bases outside the gene matches: 4. The length of the CDR3 is 15 residues. Germline V gene lookup returns CDR1 MRHNA and CDR2 SNTAGT. The CDR3 DNA is TGTGCCAGCAGTCAGGGGGCGGAAGGGGCCAACGTCCTGACTTTC. Translated, it gives CASSQGAEGANVLTF.

V gene TRBV6-5 combines with J gene TRBJ1-1; D perhaps matches TRBD1 (6 bases). Germline values: CDR1 MNHEY, CDR2 SVGAGI. The V end was cut by 6 bases, the J end by 3 bases, with 11 bases between. The CDR3 contains 13 residues. This CDR3 reads CASRQGLDTEAFF. The CDR3, as DNA: TGTGCCAGCAGGCAGGGGCTCGACACTGAAGCTTTCTTT.

The V call is TRBV2, the J call TRBJ2-5; tentative D call: TRBD1 (6 bases). V was cut by 6 bases and J by 1 base, with 15 bases left in between. Germline CDR1 SNHLY, CDR2 FYNNEI. The CDR3 runs 15 residues. In DNA form, the CDR3 reads TGTGCCAGCAGGCTCCTGGCAGGGGCCCAAGAGACCCAGTACTTC. Residues: CASRLLAGAQETQYF. Together with reference TRBV2 and TRBJ2-5, the CDR3 gives the full variable domain: EPEVTQTPSHQVTQMGQEVILRCVPISNHLYFYWYRQILGQKVEFLVSFYNNEISEKSEIFDDQFSVERPDGSNFTLKIRSTKLEDSAMYFCASRLLAGAQETQYFGPGTRLLVL.

The chain uses TRBV10-3 and TRBJ2-1, with 10 nucleotides matching TRBD2. The ends lost 7 bases at V and 4 bases at J; junction bases unmatched: 7. The V gene's germline CDR1 is ENHRY and CDR2 SYGVKD. This CDR3 has 15 residues. In nucleotides, the CDR3 is TGTGCCATCAACCGAGCGGGAGGGGCATACAATGAGCAGTTCTTC. This encodes CAINRAGGAYNEQFF.

Only a few counts were recorded for this clone. The gene calls are TRBV30 and TRBJ1-1, with a tentative D call TRBD1 (6 bases). This CDR3 contains 13 residues. The V and J ends lost 5 bases and 5 bases respectively, with 15 bases between them. In germline, CDR1 is GTSNPN, CDR2 SVGIG (reference sequence). This chain's CDR3 is CAWSRQAATEAFF. CDR3 DNA sequence: TGTGCCTGGTCGAGACAGGCAGCTACTGAAGCTTTCTTT.

The count of this clone is one. The rearrangement links TRBV19 to TRBJ2-1; 13 bases are a match to TRBD2. Germline V gene data show CDR1 as LNHDA and CDR2 as SQIVND (reference sequence). Trimming took 5 bases from V and 0 from J; bases not matched to a gene: 13. The CDR3 is 20 amino acids. Here the CDR3 reads CASSLGTSGDIRRSYNEQFF. The CDR3 DNA follows: TGTGCCAGTAGTCTCGGGACTAGCGGGGATATTCGGCGCTCCTACAATGAGCAGTTCTTC.

V usage is TRBV11-2 and J usage is TRBJ2-3, with 7 bases matching TRBD2. CDR3 size: 17 residues. J gave up 1 base and V 4 bases, and 11 bases lay outside the gene matches. Germline V lookup: CDR1 SGHAT, CDR2 FQNNGV. CDR3 nucleotides: TGTGCCAGCAGCTCTAGCGGTAGATTAATTGGCACAGATACGCAGTATTTT. Translating it yields CASSSSGRLIGTDTQYF. Full variable domain (missing parts from reference TRBV11-2 and TRBJ2-3): EAGVAQSPRYKIIEKRQSVAFWCNPISGHATLYWYQQILGQGPKLLIQFQNNGVVDDSQLPKDRFSAERLKGVDSTLKIQPAKLEDSAVYLCASSSSGRLIGTDTQYFGPGTRLTVL.

V is TRBV9 and J is TRBJ2-5; tentative D call: TRBD2 (6 bases). V was trimmed by 2 bases and J by 9 bases, leaving 20 bases between them. The CDR3 totals 15 residues. Germline loops: CDR1 SGDLS, CDR2 YYNGEE. This CDR3 reads CASSVGVGGEWAQYF. In nucleotides, the CDR3 is TGTGCCAGCAGCGTGGGAGTTGGAGGGGAATGGGCCCAGTACTTC.

The chain links TRBV6-6 to TRBJ2-2; 10 positions agree with TRBD2. The germline CDR1 and CDR2 sequences are MNHNY and SVGAGI (reference sequence). The CDR3 has 15 amino acids. J gave up 1 base and V 6 bases, and 2 bases lay outside the gene matches. The CDR3 is CASSRLAGNTGELFF. In DNA form, the CDR3 reads TGTGCCAGCAGCCGACTAGCGGGGAACACCGGGGAGCTGTTTTTT.

This rearrangement joins TRBV19 to TRBJ2-3; 7 nucleotides agree with TRBD2. Germline V gene sequence: CDR1 LNHDA, CDR2 SQIVND (reference sequence). J gave up 4 bases and V 5 bases, and 9 bases lay outside the gene matches. CDR3 length: 15 residues. CDR3 nucleotide sequence: TGTGCCAGTAGTCCTTCCAGCGGGGCCTCAGATACGCAGTATTTT. This gives the protein CASSPSSGASDTQYF.

The CDR3 nucleotides are TGCGCCAGCGGAACCGGGACAGGTCTATATTCACCCCTCCACTTT. Residues: CASGTGTGLYSPLHF. This chain connects TRBV5-1 to TRBJ1-6, with 8 bases that match TRBD1. This CDR3 region has 15 residues. Per the germline V gene, CDR1 is SGHRS and CDR2 is YFSETQ. V lost 7 bases to trimming and J lost 8 bases; unmatched junction nucleotides: 11.

The V call is TRBV4-2, the J call TRBJ1-3; TRBD1 agrees at 10 bases. From germline, CDR1 is LGHNA and CDR2 YNFKEQ. The V segment lost 3 bases and the J segment 7 bases; nucleotides outside the gene matches: 9. This CDR3 is 16 amino acids long. Written as DNA, the CDR3 is TGTGCCAGCAGCCACCCGACAGGGGGCGGCGAGAACACCATATATTTT. This sequence encodes CASSHPTGGGENTIYF.

The chain carries TRBV27 and TRBJ1-4, with no clear D. The V end lost 4 bases, the J end lost 8 bases, and 14 bases lay between the germline ends. Germline V gene data show CDR1 as MNHEY and CDR2 as SMNVEV (reference sequence). This CDR3 has 14 residues. The CDR3 here is CASSSLSGTEKLFF. CDR3 DNA: TGTGCCAGCAGTTCGTTATCGGGAACCGAAAAACTGTTTTTT.

The genes are TRBV5-6 and TRBJ2-1; 7 nucleotides align to TRBD2. The CDR3 has 15 residues. Unmatched junction bases numbered 7, after V lost 0 bases and J lost 7 bases. The germline gives CDR1 SGHDT, CDR2 YYEEEE. In nucleotides, the CDR3 is TGTGCCAGCAGCTTGGGGGCTAGCGGACCTAATGAGCAGTTCTTC. Its protein product is CASSLGASGPNEQFF. Based on the CDR3 plus reference TRBV5-6 and TRBJ2-1, the full variable domain is DAGVTQSPTHLIKTRGQQVTLRCSPKSGHDTVSWYQQALGQGPQFIFQYYEEEERQRGNFPDRFSGHQFPNYSSELNVNALLLGDSALYLCASSLGASGPNEQFFGPGTRLTVL.

The rearrangement uses TRBV2 and TRBJ2-1; a weak D match, TRBD2 (7 bases). CDR1 and CDR2 from the germline V gene are SNHLY and FYNNEI. V lost 8 bases and J lost 7, with 24 bases in between. This CDR3 is 16 amino acids long. The DNA of the CDR3 is TGTGCCAGCGCCGAGGGAGGGCCAGGGGTTGGGAATGAGCAGTTCTTC. It yields the protein CASAEGGPGVGNEQFF. Filled out from reference TRBV2 and TRBJ2-1, the complete variable domain reads EPEVTQTPSHQVTQMGQEVILRCVPISNHLYFYWYRQILGQKVEFLVSFYNNEISEKSEIFDDQFSVERPDGSNFTLKIRSTKLEDSAMYFCASAEGGPGVGNEQFFGPGTRLTVL.

In this sample, this clone turned up a few times. The V call is TRBV7-2, the J call TRBJ2-5; possibly TRBD2 for D (7 bases). The germline CDR1 and CDR2 sequences are SGHTA and FQGNSA. V shed 3 bases and J shed 5 bases, with 16 bases lying between them. The CDR3 sequence is 15 residues long. The CDR3 DNA reads TGTGCCAGCAGCTTGATGCGGAAGGGGGGGGAGACCCAGTACTTC. Protein sequence: CASSLMRKGGETQYF.